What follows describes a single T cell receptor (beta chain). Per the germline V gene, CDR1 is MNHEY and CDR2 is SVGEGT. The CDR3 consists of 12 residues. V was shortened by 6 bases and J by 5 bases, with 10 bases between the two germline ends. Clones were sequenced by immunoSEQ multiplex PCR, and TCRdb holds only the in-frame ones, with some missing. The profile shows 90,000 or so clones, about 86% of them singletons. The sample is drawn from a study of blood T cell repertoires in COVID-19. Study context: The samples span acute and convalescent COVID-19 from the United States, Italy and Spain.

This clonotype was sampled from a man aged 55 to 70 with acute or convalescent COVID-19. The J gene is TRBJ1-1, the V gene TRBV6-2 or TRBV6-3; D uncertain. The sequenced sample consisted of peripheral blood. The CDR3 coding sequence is TGTGCCAGCAGCCCCTTCGTTACTGAAGCTTTCTTT. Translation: CASSPFVTEAFF.